A selection of T cell receptor beta chains follows, all from one sample in a study of T cell responses to AZD1222 COVID-19 vaccine. Data came from immunoSEQ multiplex PCR; TCRdb stores just in-frame clones and leaves some out. The sample holds about 190,000 clones; approximately 90% are singletons and the top ten take 0.99%. This specimen consisted of peripheral blood, obtained on day 0 of AZD1222 vaccination. These receptors were collected from an adult in good health. The CDR3 runs from the conserved cysteine through the conserved F or W. Each record gives: clone size, J gene, D gene, V gene, CDR3 protein, CDR3 DNA. A D gene is named only where the DNA matches it firmly. Only some rows state a clone size, as once, few, many or a class for expanded clones.

size: NA
J: TRBJ1-6
D: NA
V: TRBV3-1/TRBV3-2
CDR3: CASSQDPPWAGATYNSPLHF
DNA: TGTGCCAGCAGCCAAGACCCCCCGTGGGCCGGGGCGACCTATAATTCACCCCTCCACTTT

size: NA
J: TRBJ1-3
D: NA
V: TRBV18
CDR3: CASSPGPSGNTIYF
DNA: TGTGCCAGCTCACCGGGACCCTCTGGAAACACCATATATTTT

size: NA
J: TRBJ2-1
D: TRBD2
V: TRBV19
CDR3: CASSIGSGVAEQFF
DNA: TGTGCCAGTAGTATAGGTAGCGGGGTGGCTGAGCAGTTCTTC

size: NA
J: TRBJ2-1
D: TRBD1
V: TRBV4-1
CDR3: CASSPPAGTGDQFF
DNA: TGCGCCAGCAGCCCGCCGGCCGGGACAGGGGATCAGTTCTTC

size: NA
J: TRBJ1-6
D: TRBD1
V: TRBV2
CDR3: CASYLTRDREGSVYNSPLHF
DNA: TGTGCCAGCTACTTAACGAGGGACAGGGAGGGATCGGTCTATAATTCACCCCTCCACTTT

size: NA
J: TRBJ2-1
D: TRBD2
V: TRBV27
CDR3: CASSSLTSGRTNEQFF
DNA: TGTGCCAGCAGTTCCCTAACTAGCGGGCGTACTAATGAGCAGTTCTTC

size: few
J: TRBJ1-4
D: NA
V: TRBV18
CDR3: CASSPPGGNEKLFF
DNA: TGTGCCAGCTCACCACCAGGGGGAAATGAAAAACTGTTTTTT

size: few
J: TRBJ2-1
D: TRBD1
V: TRBV9
CDR3: CASSPRDRTYNEQFF
DNA: TGTGCCAGCAGCCCCCGGGACAGAACCTACAATGAGCAGTTCTTC

size: NA
J: TRBJ1-1
D: NA
V: TRBV5-1
CDR3: CASMLNTEAFF
DNA: TGCGCCAGCATGTTGAACACTGAAGCTTTCTTT

size: NA
J: TRBJ2-1
D: TRBD2
V: TRBV6-2/TRBV6-3
CDR3: CASSYLASGGPRQQFF
DNA: TGTGCCAGCAGTTACCTGGCTAGCGGGGGGCCTCGACAGCAGTTCTTC

size: NA
J: TRBJ2-7
D: TRBD1
V: TRBV5-8
CDR3: CASSRLGTGVYEQYF
DNA: TGTGCCAGCAGCCGACTCGGGACAGGGGTCTACGAGCAGTACTTC

size: NA
J: TRBJ2-7
D: NA
V: TRBV9
CDR3: CASSPEDRYEQYF
DNA: TGTGCCAGCAGCCCCGAGGACAGATACGAGCAGTACTTC

size: NA
J: TRBJ1-1
D: TRBD1
V: TRBV25-1
CDR3: CASSNPGQRTEAFF
DNA: TGTGCCAGCAGTAATCCGGGACAGCGAACTGAAGCTTTCTTT

size: NA
J: TRBJ1-1
D: TRBD1
V: TRBV18
CDR3: CASSPRQGRGTDTEAFF
DNA: TGTGCCAGCTCACCAAGACAGGGGCGGGGAACGGACACTGAAGCTTTCTTT

size: NA
J: TRBJ1-4
D: TRBD1
V: TRBV7-9
CDR3: CASSLGAGTGEKLFF
DNA: TGTGCCAGCAGCTTAGGGGCCGGGACAGGTGAAAAACTGTTTTTT

size: NA
J: TRBJ2-2
D: NA
V: TRBV5-1
CDR3: CASSQPGDSKNTGELFF
DNA: TGCGCCAGCAGCCAGCCGGGGGACAGCAAGAACACCGGGGAGCTGTTTTTT

size: NA
J: TRBJ2-3
D: NA
V: TRBV10-3
CDR3: CAISESRQGDTQYF
DNA: TGTGCCATCAGTGAGTCGAGGCAGGGGGATACGCAGTATTTT

size: NA
J: TRBJ2-7
D: TRBD1
V: TRBV4-1
CDR3: CASSQERDSYEQYF
DNA: TGCGCCAGCAGCCAAGAACGGGACAGCTACGAGCAGTACTTC

size: NA
J: TRBJ1-2
D: NA
V: TRBV25-1
CDR3: CASGFLDSYGYTF
DNA: TGTGCCAGCGGGTTTTTAGACAGCTATGGCTACACCTTC

size: NA
J: TRBJ1-1
D: NA
V: TRBV6-4
CDR3: CASSEALYTEAFF
DNA: TGTGCCAGCAGTGAAGCCCTTTACACTGAAGCTTTCTTT

size: once
J: TRBJ2-5
D: TRBD1
V: TRBV29-1
CDR3: CSAKDRGRIETQYF
DNA: TGCAGCGCTAAAGACAGGGGGAGAATAGAGACCCAGTACTTC

size: NA
J: TRBJ1-1
D: NA
V: TRBV20-1
CDR3: CSARDLDEAFF
DNA: TGCAGTGCTAGAGATTTGGATGAAGCTTTCTTT

size: NA
J: TRBJ1-5
D: NA
V: TRBV6-1
CDR3: CASSEGAGNQPQHF
DNA: TGTGCCAGCAGTGAGGGGGCGGGCAATCAGCCCCAGCATTTT

size: NA
J: TRBJ2-7
D: TRBD2
V: TRBV19
CDR3: CASSMSAGAYEQYF
DNA: TGTGCCAGTAGTATGTCAGCGGGGGCCTACGAGCAGTACTTC

size: NA
J: TRBJ1-3
D: NA
V: TRBV4-1
CDR3: CASSQDRRNTIYF
DNA: TGCGCCAGCAGCCAAGATCGACGTAACACCATATATTTT

size: once
J: TRBJ1-6
D: NA
V: TRBV4-1
CDR3: CASSQFLLSYNSPLHF
DNA: TGCGCCAGCAGCCAATTTCTACTTTCCTATAATTCACCCCTCCACTTT

size: few
J: TRBJ2-2
D: NA
V: TRBV6-4
CDR3: CASSVSNTGELFF
DNA: TGTGCCAGCAGTGTTTCGAACACCGGGGAGCTGTTTTTT

size: NA
J: TRBJ2-1
D: TRBD2
V: TRBV10-3
CDR3: CAISGRGSGTGGHEQFF
DNA: TGTGCCATCAGTGGAAGGGGTAGCGGGACTGGGGGGCATGAGCAGTTCTTC

size: NA
J: TRBJ1-2
D: NA
V: TRBV2
CDR3: CASSEAGAFASYTF
DNA: TGTGCCAGCAGTGAAGCGGGGGCTTTTGCTTCCTACACCTTC

size: NA
J: TRBJ2-3
D: NA
V: TRBV6-5
CDR3: CASHGPPGGTDTQYF
DNA: TGTGCCAGCCATGGACCCCCAGGGGGCACAGATACGCAGTATTTT

size: once
J: TRBJ1-6
D: NA
V: TRBV6-2/TRBV6-3
CDR3: CASSSSGIGGSPLHF
DNA: TGTGCCAGCAGTTCCTCGGGTATCGGGGGTTCACCCCTCCACTTT

size: NA
J: TRBJ2-5
D: TRBD1
V: TRBV10-1
CDR3: CATLPNRGTYF
DNA: TGCGCCACCCTACCTAACAGGGGAACGTACTTC

size: NA
J: TRBJ1-1
D: NA
V: TRBV9
CDR3: CASSVPPANTEAFF
DNA: TGTGCCAGCAGCGTCCCCCCCGCGAACACTGAAGCTTTCTTT

size: NA
J: TRBJ1-2
D: NA
V: TRBV6-5
CDR3: CASSRAQVSGYTF
DNA: TGTGCCAGCAGTCGGGCGCAGGTTTCTGGCTACACCTTC

size: NA
J: TRBJ2-3
D: TRBD2
V: TRBV10-3
CDR3: CAISAGLAGASTDTQYF
DNA: TGTGCCATCAGTGCGGGACTAGCGGGAGCGAGCACAGATACGCAGTATTTT

size: NA
J: TRBJ1-2
D: TRBD1
V: TRBV29-1
CDR3: CSVEGVGSGQKRYGYTF
DNA: TGCAGCGTTGAAGGGGTGGGTTCGGGACAGAAAAGGTATGGCTACACCTTC

size: NA
J: TRBJ2-1
D: NA
V: TRBV18
CDR3: CASSPQRNEQFF
DNA: TGTGCCAGCTCACCCCAGAGAAATGAGCAGTTCTTC

size: NA
J: TRBJ2-1
D: NA
V: TRBV4-2
CDR3: CASSHPLGDEQFF
DNA: TGTGCCAGCAGCCATCCTTTGGGTGACGAGCAGTTCTTC

size: NA
J: TRBJ2-1
D: TRBD2
V: TRBV10-3
CDR3: CAISESERDYNEQFF
DNA: TGTGCCATCAGTGAGTCGGAGCGGGACTACAATGAGCAGTTCTTC

size: NA
J: TRBJ2-7
D: TRBD2
V: TRBV7-6
CDR3: CASSWLGSGEAYEQYF
DNA: TGTGCCAGCAGCTGGTTGGGGAGCGGGGAAGCCTACGAGCAGTACTTC

size: NA
J: TRBJ1-5
D: NA
V: TRBV6-1
CDR3: CASSGRTVNSNQPQHF
DNA: TGTGCCAGCAGTGGACGGACTGTTAATAGCAATCAGCCCCAGCATTTT

size: NA
J: TRBJ1-2
D: NA
V: TRBV4-1
CDR3: CASSQVGGITYGYTF
DNA: TGCGCCAGCAGCCAAGTGGGGGGGATTACCTATGGCTACACCTTC